The 20 T cell receptor beta chains reported below all come from one sample, sequenced in a study of CD8 T cells in ankylosing spondylitis (dated by TCRdb to the late 2010s). The library was produced with 5' RACE. Instrument on record: Illumina HiSeq 2500. TCRdb redid the processing of the public reads, applying fastp at Q25 and MiXCR, and retained in-frame beta chains. Rows merge per CDR3 protein into single entries with the most common DNA and genes. The sample table lists about 36,000 distinct CDR3 sequences, around 6.2% of them with a count of one. The top ten constitute 9.5% to 15% of the sample. The sequenced sample was blood, either unsorted or a sorted T cell fraction (not recorded which). Source of these receptors: a male donor with ankylosing spondylitis or in good health (not recorded which).

J is TRBJ1-5 and V is TRBV29-1, with D tentatively TRBD1 (5 bases). This CDR3 has 12 residues. Germline V lookup: CDR1 SQVTM, CDR2 ANQGSEA. V was trimmed by 7 bases and J by 4 bases, leaving 11 bases between them. CDR3 loop: CSAGQPNQPQHF. The DNA of the CDR3 is TGCAGCGCAGGACAACCAAATCAGCCCCAGCATTTT.

This clonotype came up many times. The chain carries TRBV19 and TRBJ1-5, with D tentatively TRBD1 (5 bases). Looked up from germline, CDR1 is LNHDA and CDR2 is SQIVND (reference sequence). CDR3 length: 15 amino acids. V dropped 7 bases and J dropped 2 bases, with 15 bases sitting between them. The CDR3 loop reads CASIQDRSRNQPQHF. CDR3 nucleotides: TGTGCCAGTATACAGGACCGAAGTCGCAATCAGCCCCAGCATTTT.

Only a few counts were recorded for this clonotype. The gene calls are TRBV24-1 and TRBJ2-7; possibly TRBD2 for D (6 bases). The CDR3 contains 15 residues. From germline, CDR1 is KGHDR and CDR2 SFDVKD. Trimming left V 12 bases short and J 2 bases short, with 22 bases between. The CDR3 DNA reads TGTGCCGCCCCTGGGGCGGGACGGAACCCCTACGAGCAGTACTTC. It is translated as CAAPGAGRNPYEQYF.

As regards this clonotype: A single base separates this from a much larger clone, so it may be a read error. This chain joins TRBV7-9 and TRBJ2-3; no reliable D call. V lost 8 bases and J 0 bases, leaving 3 bases between the germline ends. The germline gives CDR1 SEHNR, CDR2 FQNEAQ (reference sequence). The CDR3 is 11 residues long. CDR3 DNA: TGTGCCAGCGACAGCACAGATACGCAGTATTTT. The encoded protein is CASDSTDTQYF.

In its sample, this clonotype was seen many times. The chain has TRBV20-1 and TRBJ2-1, with TRBD2 matching 7 bases. The CDR3 length is 12 residues. The V segment lost 5 bases and the J segment 14 bases; nucleotides outside the gene matches: 12. Germline CDR1 DFQATT, CDR2 SNEGSKA (reference sequence). The CDR3 nucleotides are TGCAGTGCTGACCTTGCGGGGGAGGCGAAGTTCTTC. It yields the protein CSADLAGEAKFF.

This clonotype was seen ten or more times. This chain uses TRBV15 with TRBJ2-7, with D hard to call. Trimming shortened V by 4 bases and J by 8 bases, and 21 bases separated the two germline ends. Germline CDR1 LNHNV, CDR2 YYDKDF (reference sequence). CDR3 length: 15 residues. The CDR3 DNA follows: TGTGCCACCAGCAATCCCCTCGACTTGATAAGTAAGCAGTACTTC. As protein: CATSNPLDLISKQYF.

This clonotype has at least ten counts. This rearrangement joins TRBV4-1 to TRBJ2-2; no clear D. Trimming took off 0 bases at V and 7 bases at J, with 12 bases between the two ends. Germline V gene data show CDR1 as MGHRA and CDR2 as YSYEKL. CDR3 size: 15 residues. The CDR3 coding sequence is TGCGCCAGCAGCCAAGATAGTCGGATGTACGGGGAGCTGTTTTTT. Protein sequence: CASSQDSRMYGELFF.

This clonotype was detected many times. The chain joins TRBV20-1 to TRBJ2-3, with D hard to call. The V gene's germline CDR1 is DFQATT and CDR2 SNEGSKA (reference sequence). Trimming shortened V by 3 bases and J by 3 bases, and 4 bases separated the two germline ends. The CDR3 runs to 11 residues. The CDR3 DNA is TGCAGTGCTAGTAGTACAGATACGCAGTATTTT. It specifies CSASSTDTQYF.

There are many counts of this clonotype. This chain uses TRBV5-1 with TRBJ2-2; either TRBD1 or TRBD2 may supply D (5 bases each). CDR3 length: 15 residues. Trimming removed 4 bases from V and 6 bases from J, with 16 bases in between. Germline CDR1 reads SGHRS; CDR2 reads YFSETQ. This CDR3 is CASSRRDLPPGELFF. In nucleotides, the CDR3 is TGCGCCAGCAGCCGCCGGGACCTCCCCCCCGGGGAGCTGTTTTTT.

This clonotype was seen many times. V gene TRBV21-1 combines with J gene TRBJ2-5; the table gives TRBD2 as D, unverified against the DNA. TRBV21-1 counts as a pseudogene. The CDR3 consists of 18 residues. The CDR3 sequence is CASSSLGTSGRGQETQYF. The CDR3 bases are TGTGCCAGCAGCTCGCTAGGGACTAGCGGGAGGGGGCAAGAGACCCAGTACTTC.

Ten or more counts support this clonotype. The chain combines TRBV6-5 with TRBJ2-7; D not resolved. The CDR3 contains 12 residues. V lost 7 bases, J lost 0 bases, and 7 bases lay in between. CDR1 MNHEY and CDR2 SVGAGI come from the germline V gene. CDR3: CASKTGSYEQYF. The CDR3 DNA is TGTGCCAGCAAGACCGGCTCCTACGAGCAGTACTTC.

This clonotype was seen more than once but under ten times. This chain uses TRBV28 with TRBJ2-6; no definite D call. This CDR3 is 16 amino acids long. V was clipped by 8 bases and J by 2 bases, with 16 bases between them. The germline V gene has CDR1 MDHEN and CDR2 SYDVKM. CDR3 in DNA: TGTGCCAGCCGTCCCGGACGGGTCCCTGGGGCCAACGTCCTGACTTTC. Translated, it gives CASRPGRVPGANVLTF.

This clonotype was counted many times. The rearrangement links TRBV7-9 to TRBJ2-3; D might be TRBD1 or TRBD2, each matching 5 bases. The CDR3 sequence is 14 residues long. Germline loops: CDR1 SEHNR, CDR2 FQNEAQ (reference sequence). V was shortened by 5 bases and J by 4 bases, with 13 bases between the two germline ends. In DNA, the CDR3 is TGTGCCAGCAGCAATGGGGGTAGCGCAGATACGCAGTATTTT. Translated: CASSNGGSADTQYF.

This clonotype was detected many times. V is TRBV20-1 and J is TRBJ1-1, with D tentatively TRBD1 (5 bases). Trimming left V 6 bases short and J 0 bases short, with 14 bases between. Germline V gene sequence: CDR1 DFQATT, CDR2 SNEGSKA (reference sequence). The CDR3 totals 14 residues. CDR3 protein: CSASTGPLNTEAFF. The CDR3 bases are TGCAGTGCAAGTACGGGACCTCTGAACACTGAAGCTTTCTTT.

This clonotype showed up many times. The chain joins TRBV29-1 to TRBJ2-5, with a possible D match to TRBD1 (6 bases). The ends were cut back, 7 bases at V and 4 bases at J, with 7 bases in the middle. Germline CDR1 reads SQVTM; CDR2 reads ANQGSEA. The CDR3 has 10 residues. This CDR3 is CSGTVETQYF. DNA of the CDR3: TGCAGCGGGACAGTAGAGACCCAGTACTTC.

For this clonotype: Germline is not matched at one junction end, which may reflect a read error. This chain connects TRBV12-3 or TRBV12-4 to TRBJ2-1; the match to TRBD2 covers 8 bases. The CDR3 totals 17 residues. In DNA, the CDR3 is TGTGCCAGCAGCCGGGAACTAGCGGAAAGCTCCTACAATGCGCAGTTCTTC. It specifies CASSRELAESSYNAQFF.

This chain links TRBV7-2 with TRBJ1-4; possibly TRBD1 for D (5 bases). Germline CDR1 reads SGHTA; CDR2 reads FQGNSA. CDR3 length equals 14 residues. The V and J ends lost 2 bases and 8 bases respectively, with 12 bases between them. CDR3 residues: CASSLWGELEKLFF. The DNA of the CDR3 is TGTGCCAGCAGCTTATGGGGGGAGTTGGAAAAACTGTTTTTT.

In its sample, this clonotype was seen many times. The rearrangement links TRBV4-3 to TRBJ1-3; D is undetermined. This CDR3 is 15 amino acids long. Germline V gene data show CDR1 as LGHNA and CDR2 as YSLEER. Trimming left V 0 bases short and J 4 bases short, with 10 bases between. DNA for the CDR3: TGCGCCAGCAGCCAAGAATCAGGTTTCGGAAACACCATATATTTT. Translated: CASSQESGFGNTIYF.

This clonotype was detected many times. The rearrangement links TRBV12-3 or TRBV12-4 to TRBJ2-1, with 13 bases matching TRBD2. V shed 4 bases, J shed 9 bases, and the junction held 6 bases outside the gene matches. The CDR3 contains 15 residues. In DNA, the CDR3 is TGTGCCAGCAGTTCCTTGGGACTAGCGGGGACTGAGCAGTTCTTC. Amino acids: CASSSLGLAGTEQFF.

This clonotype was observed many times. The chain is built from TRBV5-1 and TRBJ1-3; D ambiguous. The germline gives CDR1 SGHRS, CDR2 YFSETQ. V dropped 0 bases and J dropped 1 base, with 11 bases sitting between them. The CDR3 contains 16 residues. This CDR3 is CASSLDPGDSGNTIYF. The CDR3 coding sequence is TGCGCCAGCAGCTTGGATCCCGGGGATTCTGGAAACACCATATATTTT.